The 8 T cell receptor beta chains presented below share a single source sample, sequenced in a study of CD8+ T cells in alopecia areata. Extraction of RNA preceded its reverse transcription into cDNA, which served as the sequencing template. Only in-frame clones appear in the TCRdb table, and some are missing; sequencing was by immunoSEQ multiplex PCR. The sample has about 120,000 clones; more than 30% are singletons. Sequenced material: CD4+ T cells sorted from blood. The receptors derive from a human donor with alopecia areata.

The chain combines TRBV9 with TRBJ2-3, with D possibly matching TRBD2 (7 bases). The CDR3 runs to 13 residues. Per the germline V gene, CDR1 is SGDLS and CDR2 is YYNGEE. V lost 2 bases, J lost 5 bases, and 9 bases lay in between. The CDR3 sequence: CASSVGGQDTQYF. The CDR3 nucleotides read TGTGCCAGCAGCGTGGGGGGGCAAGATACGCAGTATTTT.

This clone was seen just once. This chain links TRBV30 with TRBJ2-7; D may correspond to TRBD1 or TRBD2 (5 bases each). The V gene lost 2 bases and the J gene lost 0 bases, with 14 bases spanning the gap. CDR1 is GTSNPN, CDR2 SVGIG, per germline (reference sequence). The CDR3 loop spans 15 amino acids. The CDR3 nucleotides are TGTGCCTGGAGTCCGCTTGGGACCAGCTCCTACGAGCAGTACTTC. Residues: CAWSPLGTSSYEQYF.

This chain links TRBV30 with TRBJ2-1; TRBD2 matches 8 bases. After removal of 2 bases from V and 4 bases from J, the junction contained 1 base not matched to a gene. The CDR3 covers 13 residues. Per the germline V gene, CDR1 is GTSNPN and CDR2 is SVGIG (reference sequence). Written as DNA, the CDR3 is TGTGCCTGGAGTCGGGGGGGTTACAATGAGCAGTTCTTC. Its protein product is CAWSRGGYNEQFF.

This clone appeared a few times. This sequence joins TRBV7-2 and TRBJ1-2; D uncertain. Trimming stripped 3 bases from V and 0 bases from J, with 8 bases between. The germline V gene encodes CDR1 SGHTA and CDR2 FQGNSA. This CDR3 comprises 14 residues. CDR3 nucleotide sequence: TGTGCCAGCAGCTTCGGGTCCTCTAACTATGGCTACACCTTC. Translation: CASSFGSSNYGYTF.

The chain carries TRBV4-3 and TRBJ1-2; tentatively, D is TRBD1 (6 bases). The CDR3 is made up of 14 amino acids. Trimming shortened V by 8 bases and J by 7 bases, and 20 bases separated the two germline ends. The germline gives CDR1 LGHNA, CDR2 YSLEER. The CDR3 loop is CASHGRGGEPGYTF. As DNA, the CDR3 is TGCGCCAGCCACGGGCGGGGGGGCGAGCCTGGCTACACCTTC.

This clone showed up just a few times. This chain links TRBV28 with TRBJ1-2; D is undetermined. CDR3 length: 14 residues. The ends were cut back, 5 bases at V and 4 bases at J, with 14 bases in the middle. The germline V gene encodes CDR1 MDHEN and CDR2 SYDVKM. In DNA form, the CDR3 reads TGTGCCAGCAGTATCAGCGGACGGGTCTATGGCTACACCTTC. Translated, it gives CASSISGRVYGYTF.

This clone has a single count. The chain combines TRBV30 with TRBJ1-2; D is unresolved. The CDR3 is made up of 13 amino acids. The germline V gene encodes CDR1 GTSNPN and CDR2 SVGIG (reference sequence). The V end was cut by 0 bases, the J end by 4 bases, with 9 bases between. The CDR3 spells CAWSVGNGYGYTF. In DNA form, the CDR3 reads TGTGCCTGGAGTGTTGGGAACGGCTATGGCTACACCTTC.

This clone was detected a few times. The V call is TRBV7-9, the J call TRBJ2-7; no clear D. Trimming took off 1 base at V and 4 bases at J, with 8 bases between the two ends. The CDR3 is 13 residues long. Germline loops: CDR1 SEHNR, CDR2 FQNEAQ (reference sequence). The CDR3 region is CASSLGPSYEQYF. CDR3 nucleotide sequence: TGTGCCAGCAGCTTAGGTCCGTCTTACGAGCAGTACTTC. Looking up the rest from reference TRBV7-9 and TRBJ2-7 gives the full variable domain: DTGVSQNPRHKITKRGQNVTFRCDPISEHNRLYWYRQTLGQGPEFLTYFQNEAQLEKSRLLSDRFSAERPKGSFSTLEIQRTEQGDSAMYLCASSLGPSYEQYFGPGTRLTVT.